This entry lists 29 T cell receptor beta chains sequenced from one sample in a study of shared clonotypes between healthy human individuals. Produced via immunoSEQ multiplex PCR; TCRdb's table is partial and in-frame only. The sample comprises more than 2,000,000 clones, 85% to 95% of which are singletons, and 0.39% rests with the top ten. Specimen: naive CD4+ T cells from PBMCs. Subset indicated: CD45RA+ positively selected. All receptors derive from a man aged 18-30 years in good health. Some clones in this sample may be carry-over from other donors' samples.

V usage is TRBV5-4 and J usage is TRBJ2-2; the match to TRBD1 covers 10 bases. This CDR3 has 18 amino acids. V lost 4 bases, J lost 6 bases, and 15 bases stayed unmatched. The germline V gene has CDR1 SGHNT and CDR2 YYREEE (reference sequence). CDR3 residues: CASSLTGLGQGRAGELFF. The CDR3 DNA sequence: TGTGCCAGCAGCCTGACCGGTTTGGGACAGGGGAGGGCCGGGGAGCTGTTTTTT.

This clone was observed once. Different DNA sequences within this sample yield the same CDR3. The gene calls are TRBV7-3 and TRBJ1-1; no reliable D call. Trimming left V 2 bases short and J 2 bases short, with 6 bases between. Germline V lookup: CDR1 SGHTA, CDR2 FQGTGA. The CDR3 is 13 residues long. The CDR3 nucleotides are TGTGCCAGCAGCTTATCAGGTAACACTGAAGCTTTCTTT. Translation: CASSLSGNTEAFF.

J is TRBJ2-4 and V is TRBV7-9; TRBD1 agrees at 9 bases. CDR1 and CDR2 from the germline V gene are SEHNR and FQNEAQ (reference sequence). V lost 1 base, J lost 1 base, and 8 bases stayed unmatched. The CDR3 contains 18 residues. CDR3: CASSLGTGGVSAKNIQYF. DNA for the CDR3: TGTGCCAGCAGCTTAGGAACAGGGGGCGTTTCGGCCAAAAACATTCAGTACTTC.

The rearrangement joins TRBV7-2 to TRBJ2-5; 7 bases are a match to TRBD2. The CDR3 consists of 14 residues. CDR1 and CDR2 (germline): SGHTA, FQGNSA. J lost 6 bases, V lost 6 bases, and 10 bases had no gene match. CDR3 sequence: CASRDIGGRQTQYF. The CDR3 DNA is TGTGCCAGCAGAGATATCGGCGGGAGACAGACCCAGTACTTC.

The chain recombines TRBV5-4 with TRBJ2-2, with 10 bases that match TRBD2. The V segment lost 2 bases and the J segment 4 bases; nucleotides outside the gene matches: 8. This CDR3 has 17 residues. Looked up from germline, CDR1 is SGHNT and CDR2 is YYREEE (reference sequence). The CDR3 reads CASSFVTSGTSTGELFF. Written as DNA, the CDR3 is TGTGCCAGCAGCTTCGTTACTAGCGGGACCTCCACCGGGGAGCTGTTTTTT.

V and J are TRBV30 and TRBJ2-2; D is ambiguous. Per the germline V gene, CDR1 is GTSNPN and CDR2 is SVGIG (reference sequence). The CDR3 runs to 13 residues. V was clipped by 1 base and J by 5 bases, with 8 bases between them. Here the CDR3 reads CAWSAAATGELFF. Here the CDR3 DNA reads TGTGCCTGGAGTGCCGCCGCAACCGGGGAGCTGTTTTTT.

The J gene is TRBJ2-2, the V gene TRBV5-4; the D gene could be TRBD1 or TRBD2 (5 bases each). The germline CDR1 and CDR2 sequences are SGHNT and YYREEE (reference sequence). This CDR3 region has 15 residues. The V and J ends lost 3 bases and 1 base respectively, with 10 bases between them. CDR3 residues: CASSSGPGNTGELFF. The CDR3 region has the DNA TGTGCCAGCAGCTCGGGACCTGGGAACACCGGGGAGCTGTTTTTT.

This clone was counted a few times. V gene TRBV19 combines with J gene TRBJ1-5; D not resolved. Germline assignment: CDR1 LNHDA and CDR2 SQIVND (reference sequence). Trimming stripped 0 bases from V and 8 bases from J, with 14 bases between. The CDR3 totals 15 residues. This CDR3 is CASSIDPPDAEPQHF. The CDR3 DNA is TGTGCCAGTAGTATAGATCCCCCTGACGCGGAGCCCCAGCATTTT.

This clone was seen just once. This sequence joins TRBV5-4 and TRBJ1-5; tentatively, D is TRBD1 (5 bases). Looked up from germline, CDR1 is SGHNT and CDR2 is YYREEE (reference sequence). This CDR3 spans 15 amino acids. The ends were cut back, 0 bases at V and 6 bases at J, with 13 bases in the middle. The DNA of the CDR3 is TGTGCCAGCAGCTTGGAGGCAGGGCCGGGTCAGCCCCAGCATTTT. Translating gives CASSLEAGPGQPQHF.

The chain is built from TRBV29-1 and TRBJ1-2; 9 bases line up with TRBD1. Per germline, CDR1 SQVTM and CDR2 ANQGSEA. The V gene end was trimmed by 3 bases and the J gene end by 2 bases; junction bases not matched to a gene: 4. This CDR3 has 14 amino acids. The CDR3 reads CSVDTGTGNYGYTF. The CDR3 bases are TGCAGCGTTGATACTGGGACAGGGAACTATGGCTACACCTTC.

The V call is TRBV7-6, the J call TRBJ2-1, with D tentatively TRBD2 (7 bases). The CDR3 is 16 amino acids. Trimming removed 4 bases from V and 1 base from J, with 14 bases in between. CDR1 and CDR2 from the germline V gene are SGHVS and FNYEAQ. This CDR3 reads CASSYGGGGSYNEQFF. As DNA, the CDR3 is TGTGCCAGCAGCTATGGGGGCGGGGGTTCCTACAATGAGCAGTTCTTC. Combining the CDR3 with reference TRBV7-6 and TRBJ2-1 gives the whole variable domain GAGVSQSPRYKVTKRGQDVALRCDPISGHVSLYWYRQALGQGPEFLTYFNYEAQQDKSGLPNDRFSAERPEGSISTLTIQRTEQRDSAMYRCASSYGGGGSYNEQFFGPGTRLTVL.

The V and J genes are TRBV4-1 and TRBJ1-1, with a possible D match to TRBD1 (6 bases). Looked up from germline, CDR1 is MGHRA and CDR2 is YSYEKL. Trimming shortened V by 4 bases and J by 11 bases, and 23 bases separated the two germline ends. There are 15 residues in the CDR3. In DNA form, the CDR3 reads TGCGCCAGCAGCCGCCCCACACAGGGACGCCCCGAGGCTTTCTTT. This gives the protein CASSRPTQGRPEAFF.

The chain recombines TRBV27 with TRBJ2-7; no reliable D call. V was cut by 6 bases and J by 5 bases, with 11 bases left in between. This CDR3 spans 12 amino acids. Germline V gene data show CDR1 as MNHEY and CDR2 as SMNVEV (reference sequence). CDR3 in amino acids: CASSSRGDEQYF. The CDR3 bases are TGTGCCAGCAGCAGCCGCGGAGACGAGCAGTACTTC.

This clone was seen only once. The chain combines TRBV19 with TRBJ1-4, with D possibly TRBD1 on 6 matching bases. Looked up from germline, CDR1 is LNHDA and CDR2 is SQIVND (reference sequence). Trimming cost V 5 bases and J 5 bases, with 12 bases left between them. CDR3 length: 14 residues. This chain's CDR3 is CASSHRDTNEKLFF. In DNA, the CDR3 is TGTGCCAGTAGTCACCGGGACACGAATGAAAAACTGTTTTTT.

This sequence joins TRBV11-3 and TRBJ1-5, with 7 bases identical to TRBD1. Trimming took 5 bases from V and 2 from J; bases not matched to a gene: 3. Germline V gene lookup returns CDR1 SGHNT and CDR2 YENEEA. The CDR3 totals 14 residues. The CDR3 reads CASSDDRGNQPQHF. CDR3 nucleotide sequence: TGTGCCAGCAGCGACGACAGGGGCAATCAGCCCCAGCATTTT. The full variable domain, its missing parts supplied by reference TRBV11-3 and TRBJ1-5, is EAGVVQSPRYKIIEKKQPVAFWCNPISGHNTLYWYLQNLGQGPELLIRYENEEAVDDSQLPKDRFSAERLKGVDSTLKIQPAELGDSAVYLCASSDDRGNQPQHFGDGTRLSIL.

This clone was recorded only once. The CDR3 region has the DNA TGTGCCAGCAGCGCCCCCAGGACAGTCATGAACACTGAAGCTTTCTTT. Translation gives CASSAPRTVMNTEAFF. The V gene is TRBV7-8, the J gene TRBJ1-1; weak D call: TRBD1 (6 bases). Germline V gene data show CDR1 as SGHVS and CDR2 as FQNEAQ. This CDR3 spans 16 amino acids. The V and J ends lost 5 bases and 0 bases respectively, with 16 bases between them.

CDR3 sequence reads: CASSLRQGTRAQYF. CDR3 bases: TGCGCCAGCAGCCTCAGACAGGGAACCAGAGCCCAGTACTTC. The genes are TRBV5-1 and TRBJ2-5; 7 bases align to TRBD1. Trimming took 4 bases from V and 9 from J; bases not matched to a gene: 12. Germline lookup yields CDR1 SGHRS and CDR2 YFSETQ. The CDR3 has 14 residues.

The chain is built from TRBV7-9 and TRBJ2-3; 7 bases are a match to TRBD2. CDR3 length: 16 amino acids. Per the germline V gene, CDR1 is SEHNR and CDR2 is FQNEAQ (reference sequence). Trimming at V came to 3 bases and at J to 2 bases, leaving 8 bases not matched to a gene. For the CDR3, the DNA is TGTGCCAGCAGCTTGGACGGGACTACGCCCACAGATACGCAGTATTTT. This translates into CASSLDGTTPTDTQYF.

The V gene is TRBV7-2, the J gene TRBJ1-5; 9 positions agree with TRBD1. This CDR3 comprises 15 residues. The ends lost 5 bases at V and 7 bases at J; junction bases unmatched: 9. Germline V gene lookup returns CDR1 SGHTA and CDR2 FQGNSA. CDR3: CASSTRTGVGQPQHF. CDR3 DNA sequence: TGTGCCAGCAGCACCAGGACAGGGGTTGGGCAGCCCCAGCATTTT.

This rearrangement joins TRBV5-1 to TRBJ1-4, with D possibly TRBD1 on 5 matching bases. V was pared by 4 bases and J by 1 base, with 8 bases between. There are 14 residues in the CDR3. CDR1 is SGHRS, CDR2 YFSETQ, per germline. The CDR3 nucleotides read TGCGCCAGCAGCCCAGGGCGAACTAATGAAAAACTGTTTTTT. It translates to CASSPGRTNEKLFF.

V usage is TRBV9 and J usage is TRBJ2-5; a possible D gene is TRBD2 (6 bases). Germline V gene lookup returns CDR1 SGDLS and CDR2 YYNGEE. The CDR3 is made up of 14 amino acids. The germline V and J ends were trimmed by 0 bases and 1 base, with 7 bases remaining between them. The CDR3 DNA follows: TGTGCCAGCAGCGTAGAACTAGCCCAAGAGACCCAGTACTTC. Protein: CASSVELAQETQYF.

The rearrangement links TRBV5-4 to TRBJ2-7, with D possibly being TRBD1 or TRBD2 (6 bases each). CDR1 is SGHNT and CDR2 is YYREEE in the germline V gene (reference sequence). With 2 bases removed from V and 5 bases from J, the gap between germline ends came to 11 bases. This CDR3 is built from 13 residues. The CDR3 DNA reads as TGTGCCAGCAGCTTCAGGAGGGGGGACGAGCAGTACTTC. This encodes CASSFRRGDEQYF.

The V gene is TRBV5-1, the J gene TRBJ1-4, with 11 positions matching TRBD1. CDR3 length: 15 residues. Germline trimming cut 7 bases from V and 6 bases from J; bases unmatched to any gene: 8. From germline, CDR1 is SGHRS and CDR2 YFSETQ. CDR3 coding DNA: TGCGCCAGCCATACCGGGGGACAGGGGGATGAAAAACTGTTTTTT. Protein: CASHTGGQGDEKLFF.

The rearrangement joins TRBV2 to TRBJ2-3; D unresolved. This CDR3 spans 13 amino acids. V was trimmed by 8 bases and J by 4 bases, leaving 13 bases between them. Germline V CDR1 and CDR2: SNHLY, FYNNEI. CDR3 residues: CASLIILPDTQYF. The DNA for the CDR3 is TGTGCCAGCCTTATTATCCTCCCAGATACGCAGTATTTT.

The chain uses TRBV7-9 and TRBJ2-4; 9 nucleotides align to TRBD1. The CDR3 is made up of 13 amino acids. Germline-derived CDR1 and CDR2 are SEHNR and FQNEAQ (reference sequence). J lost 7 bases, V lost 3 bases, and 1 base had no gene match. This CDR3 is CASSFGQGNIQYF. The CDR3 DNA reads TGTGCCAGCAGCTTCGGACAGGGGAACATTCAGTACTTC.

V and J are TRBV14 and TRBJ2-2, with TRBD1 as a possible D gene (6 bases). Trimming cost V 5 bases and J 3 bases, with 7 bases left between them. Germline lookup yields CDR1 SGHDN and CDR2 FVKESK. The CDR3 spans 13 residues. In DNA, the CDR3 is TGTGCCAGCAGCGGACAGTACACCGGGGAGCTGTTTTTT. Its translation: CASSGQYTGELFF.

The chain uses TRBV27 and TRBJ2-4; perhaps TRBD2 as D (5 bases). V was trimmed by 8 bases and J by 2 bases, leaving 13 bases between them. The CDR3 extends over 14 amino acids. From germline, CDR1 is MNHEY and CDR2 SMNVEV (reference sequence). In DNA, the CDR3 is TGTGCCAGCTCGAAATCGGGAACCAAAAACATTCAGTACTTC. Protein sequence: CASSKSGTKNIQYF.

V gene TRBV7-9 combines with J gene TRBJ2-1; D is possibly TRBD1 (6 bases). CDR1 and CDR2 from the germline V gene are SEHNR and FQNEAQ (reference sequence). CDR3 length: 14 residues. V was clipped by 5 bases and J by 10 bases, with 18 bases between them. CDR3 in amino acids: CASSPPAPGDEQFF. The CDR3 DNA sequence: TGTGCCAGCAGCCCCCCAGCCCCAGGGGACGAGCAGTTCTTC. The variable domain in full, with the rest retrieved from reference TRBV7-9 and TRBJ2-1, is DTGVSQNPRHKITKRGQNVTFRCDPISEHNRLYWYRQTLGQGPEFLTYFQNEAQLEKSRLLSDRFSAERPKGSFSTLEIQRTEQGDSAMYLCASSPPAPGDEQFFGPGTRLTVL.

The chain carries TRBV19 and TRBJ2-2, with TRBD1 as a possible D gene (6 bases). The CDR3 loop spans 15 amino acids. Trimming took off 4 bases at V and 4 bases at J, with 13 bases between the two ends. Germline CDR1 is LNHDA and CDR2 is SQIVND (reference sequence). The CDR3 here is CASSTQGRRTGELFF. CDR3 DNA sequence: TGTGCCAGTAGTACTCAGGGGCGGCGCACCGGGGAGCTGTTTTTT.